The source of this T cell receptor beta chain is a study of blood T cell repertoires in COVID-19. About the research overall: The United States, Italy and Spain provided the acute and convalescent COVID-19 samples. The cDNA or gDNA used as material had been derived from T cells, B-cell-depleted T cells, or PBMCs.

Original processing methods: Amplification of reference gene primers provided the estimated nucleated cell counts. Assay: immunoSEQ multiplex PCR; the TCRdb copy retains only in-frame clones and omits some. From that table come the V and J calls and clone size; the DNA was used to work out D and trimming. The table includes hundreds of thousands of clones, about 88% detected once. In Seattle, patients joined the study during active infection and were tracked longitudinally. The CDR3 length is 14 residues. The V and J ends lost 8 bases and 6 bases respectively, with 17 bases between them. CDR1 is MGHRA and CDR2 is YSYEKL in the germline V gene.

The sequence was collected from a woman aged 50 to 65 with COVID-19, enrolled during active disease. The V call is TRBV4-1, the J call TRBJ1-5; possibly TRBD1 for D (5 bases). The sample was peripheral blood. CDR3 sequence reads: CASDDRVKRQPQHF. For the CDR3, the DNA is TGCGCCAGCGATGACAGAGTTAAACGTCAGCCCCAGCATTTT.